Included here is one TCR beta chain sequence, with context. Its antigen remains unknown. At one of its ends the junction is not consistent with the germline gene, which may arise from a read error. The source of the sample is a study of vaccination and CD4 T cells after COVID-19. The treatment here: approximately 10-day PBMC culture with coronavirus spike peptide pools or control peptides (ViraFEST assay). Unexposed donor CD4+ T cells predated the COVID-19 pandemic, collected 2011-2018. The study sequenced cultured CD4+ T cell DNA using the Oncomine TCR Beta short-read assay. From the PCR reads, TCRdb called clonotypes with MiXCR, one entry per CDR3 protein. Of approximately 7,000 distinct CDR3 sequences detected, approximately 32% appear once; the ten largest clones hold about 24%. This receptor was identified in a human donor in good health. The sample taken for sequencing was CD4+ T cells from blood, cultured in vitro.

The CDR3 sequence: CASSYSGEGRQPAF. CDR3 DNA sequence: TGTGCCAGCAGTTACTCGGGGGAGGGTAGACAACCTGCCTTC. V gene TRBV6-5 combines with J gene TRBJ1-2; a weak D match, TRBD1 (5 bases). This CDR3 is built from 14 residues. CDR1 is MNHEY and CDR2 is SVGAGI in the germline V gene.